These 6 T cell receptor beta chains were sequenced from one sample in a study of beta chain features in type 1 diabetes. Reverse transcription of all isolated RNA meant that expressed TCRB transcripts were sequenced. Data came from immunoSEQ multiplex PCR; TCRdb stores just in-frame clones and leaves some out. This sample yields roughly 310,000 clones, of which more than 9.5% are seen a single time; more than 0.015% belongs to the top ten. What was sequenced was naive CD4+ T cells from blood. The receptors derive from a woman younger than 45 in good health.

The chain carries TRBV7-2 and TRBJ2-7, with D possibly being TRBD1 (6 bases). V was trimmed by 5 bases and J by 2 bases, leaving 16 bases between them. CDR1 is SGHTA, CDR2 FQGNSA, per germline. This CDR3 has 15 amino acids. The CDR3 nucleotides read TGTGCCAGCAGCCCATCGGTGGACAGAGCCTACGAGCAGTACTTC. Translation: CASSPSVDRAYEQYF.

This clone was found many times. This rearrangement joins TRBV29-1 to TRBJ2-5, with a weak D call TRBD1 (5 bases). The CDR3 loop spans 12 amino acids. Looked up from germline, CDR1 is SQVTM and CDR2 is ANQGSEA. Trimming removed 4 bases at V and 4 bases at J, with 10 bases between. CDR3 DNA sequence: TGCAGCGTTGGTGGGGCAGGAGAGACCCAGTACTTC. Protein sequence: CSVGGAGETQYF.

This clone has more than one count but fewer than ten. This chain uses TRBV7-3 with TRBJ2-7; weak D call: TRBD1 (6 bases). The CDR3 extends over 15 amino acids. Germline V CDR1 and CDR2: SGHTA, FQGTGA. With 5 bases removed from V and 2 bases from J, the gap between germline ends came to 16 bases. The chain's CDR3 is CASSPGWTDPYEQYF. CDR3 nucleotide sequence: TGTGCCAGCAGCCCTGGATGGACAGACCCCTACGAGCAGTACTTC. The complete variable domain, with remaining parts taken from reference TRBV7-3 and TRBJ2-7, reads GAGVSQTPSNKVTEKGKYVELRCDPISGHTALYWYRQSLGQGPEFLIYFQGTGAADDSGLPNDRFFAVRPEGSVSTLKIQRTERGDSAVYLCASSPGWTDPYEQYFGPGTRLTVT.

The chain uses TRBV29-1 and TRBJ2-5, with a tentative D call TRBD1 (5 bases). V lost 6 bases and J 4 bases, leaving 15 bases between the germline ends. Germline V gene sequence: CDR1 SQVTM, CDR2 ANQGSEA. The CDR3 runs to 13 residues. The CDR3: CSVGRVSGETQYF. DNA for the CDR3: TGCAGCGTGGGCAGGGTATCAGGAGAGACCCAGTACTTC.

The chain has TRBV27 and TRBJ2-3; no reliable D call. Trimming took off 2 bases at V and 0 bases at J, with 9 bases between the two ends. CDR1 is MNHEY and CDR2 is SMNVEV in the germline V gene (reference sequence). This CDR3 has 15 amino acids. CDR3 bases: TGTGCCAGCAGTTTAGGCAGTCTTAGCACAGATACGCAGTATTTT. It translates to CASSLGSLSTDTQYF.

J is TRBJ2-3 and V is TRBV19; no clear D gene. Germline CDR1 reads LNHDA; CDR2 reads SQIVND (reference sequence). Trimming took 5 bases from V and 5 from J, leaving 11 bases between them. There are 13 residues in the CDR3. The CDR3 nucleotides are TGTGCCAGTAGTCCCGCTGCCGGAGATACGCAGTATTTT. Its protein is CASSPAAGDTQYF. The complete variable domain, with remaining parts taken from reference TRBV19 and TRBJ2-3, reads DGGITQSPKYLFRKEGQNVTLSCEQNLNHDAMYWYRQDPGQGLRLIYYSQIVNDFQKGDIAEGYSVSREKKESFPLTVTSAQKNPTAFYLCASSPAAGDTQYFGPGTRLTVL.